Included here is one T cell receptor beta chain sequence, with context. MiXCR, applied by TCRdb to the RT-PCR reads, yields one record per CDR3 protein. Of about 150,000 distinct CDR3 sequences in the sample, roughly 35% were seen once. CDR3 length equals 12 residues. CDR1 MNHEY and CDR2 SVGAGI come from the germline V gene. Trimming stripped 2 bases from V and 2 bases from J, with 3 bases between. The sample originates from a study of patients and donors after allogeneic stem cell transplantation. The clonotype was recovered from a human donor who was either an allogeneic HSCT recipient or a stem cell or donor lymphocyte infusion donor (not recorded which). It is not recorded whose cells these are; they may come from a transplant donor. The chain combines TRBV6-5 with TRBJ2-5, with no clear D. The sample was blood, either unsorted or a sorted T cell fraction (not recorded which). CDR3 in DNA: TGTGCCAGCAGTTACCGACAAGAGACCCAGTACTTC. It encodes CASSYRQETQYF.